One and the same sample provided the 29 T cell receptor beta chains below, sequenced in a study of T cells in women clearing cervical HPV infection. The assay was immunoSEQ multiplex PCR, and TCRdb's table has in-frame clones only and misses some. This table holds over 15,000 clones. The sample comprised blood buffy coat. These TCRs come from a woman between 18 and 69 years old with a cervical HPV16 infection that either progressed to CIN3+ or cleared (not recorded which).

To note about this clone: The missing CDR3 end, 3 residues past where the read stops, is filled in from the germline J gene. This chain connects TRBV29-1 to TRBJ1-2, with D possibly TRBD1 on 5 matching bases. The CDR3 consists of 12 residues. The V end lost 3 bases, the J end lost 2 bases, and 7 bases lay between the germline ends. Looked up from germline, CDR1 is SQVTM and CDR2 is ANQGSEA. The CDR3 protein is CSVDRANYGYTF. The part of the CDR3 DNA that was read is TGCAGCGTTGACAGGGCCAACTATGGC. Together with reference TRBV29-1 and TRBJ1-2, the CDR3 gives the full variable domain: SAVISQKPSRDICQRGTSLTIQCQVDSQVTMMFWYRQQPGQSLTLIATANQGSEATYESGFVIDKFPISRPNLTFSTLTVSNMSPEDSSIYLCSVDRANYGYTFGSGTRLTVV.

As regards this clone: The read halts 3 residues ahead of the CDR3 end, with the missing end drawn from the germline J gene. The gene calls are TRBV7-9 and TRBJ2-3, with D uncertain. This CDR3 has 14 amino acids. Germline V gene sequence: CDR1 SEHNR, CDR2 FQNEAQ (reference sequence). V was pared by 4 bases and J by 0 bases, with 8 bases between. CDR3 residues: CASSSGWSTDTQYF. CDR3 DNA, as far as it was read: TGTGCCAGCAGCTCTGGCTGGAGCACAGATACG.

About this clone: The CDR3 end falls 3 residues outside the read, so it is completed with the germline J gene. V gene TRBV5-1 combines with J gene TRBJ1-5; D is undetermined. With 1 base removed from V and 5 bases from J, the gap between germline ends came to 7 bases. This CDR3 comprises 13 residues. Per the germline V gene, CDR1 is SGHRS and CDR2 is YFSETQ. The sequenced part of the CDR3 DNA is TGCGCCAGCAGCTTGTTGTCGGATCAGCCC. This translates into CASSLLSDQP. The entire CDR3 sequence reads CASSLLSDQPQHF.

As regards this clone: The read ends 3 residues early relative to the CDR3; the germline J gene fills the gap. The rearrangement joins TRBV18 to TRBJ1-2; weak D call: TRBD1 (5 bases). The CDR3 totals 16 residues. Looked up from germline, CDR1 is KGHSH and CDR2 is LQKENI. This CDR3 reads CASSPLVGGGSQDYTF. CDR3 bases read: TGTGCCAGCTCACCGCTCGTGGGCGGGGGGAGTCAAGAC.

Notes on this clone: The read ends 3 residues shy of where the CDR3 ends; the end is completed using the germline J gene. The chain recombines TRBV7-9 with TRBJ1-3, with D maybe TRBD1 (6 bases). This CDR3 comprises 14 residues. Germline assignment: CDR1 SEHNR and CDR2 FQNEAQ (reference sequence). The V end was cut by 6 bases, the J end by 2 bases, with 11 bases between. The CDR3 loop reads CASSRQDAGNTIYF. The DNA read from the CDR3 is TGTGCCAGCAGTCGACAGGACGCTGGAAACACC.

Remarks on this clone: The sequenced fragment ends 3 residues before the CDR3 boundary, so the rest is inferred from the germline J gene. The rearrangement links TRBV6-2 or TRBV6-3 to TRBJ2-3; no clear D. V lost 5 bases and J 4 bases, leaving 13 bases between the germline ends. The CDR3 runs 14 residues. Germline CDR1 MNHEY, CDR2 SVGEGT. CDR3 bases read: TGTGCCAGCAGTCTACCTCCTGCCCCAGATACG. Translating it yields CASSLPPAPDT. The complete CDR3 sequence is CASSLPPAPDTQYF.

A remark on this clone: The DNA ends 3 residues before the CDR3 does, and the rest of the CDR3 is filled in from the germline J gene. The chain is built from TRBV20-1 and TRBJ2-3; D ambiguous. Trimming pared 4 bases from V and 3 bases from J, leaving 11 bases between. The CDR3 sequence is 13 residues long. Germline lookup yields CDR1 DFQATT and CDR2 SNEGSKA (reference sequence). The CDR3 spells CSATWASTDTQYF. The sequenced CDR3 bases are TGCAGTGCTACCTGGGCCTCGACAGATACG.

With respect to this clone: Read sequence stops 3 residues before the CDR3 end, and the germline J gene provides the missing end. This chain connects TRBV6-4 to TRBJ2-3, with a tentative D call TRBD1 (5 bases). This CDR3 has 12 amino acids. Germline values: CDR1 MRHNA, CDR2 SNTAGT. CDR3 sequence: CASSEPPGTQYF. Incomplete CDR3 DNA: TGTGCCAGCAGTGAGCCCCCAGGGACG.

Incomplete CDR3 DNA: TGTGCCAGCAGCCATGGACTAGACTACGAG. This gives the protein CASSHGLDYE. The full CDR3 protein is CASSHGLDYEQYF. The chain combines TRBV7-6 with TRBJ2-7; 7 positions match TRBD2. The read terminates 3 residues before the CDR3 end, so the remaining end is supplied by the germline J gene. The CDR3 covers 13 residues. Trimming removed 5 bases from V and 3 bases from J; junction bases left unmatched: 4. Germline loops: CDR1 SGHVS, CDR2 FNYEAQ.

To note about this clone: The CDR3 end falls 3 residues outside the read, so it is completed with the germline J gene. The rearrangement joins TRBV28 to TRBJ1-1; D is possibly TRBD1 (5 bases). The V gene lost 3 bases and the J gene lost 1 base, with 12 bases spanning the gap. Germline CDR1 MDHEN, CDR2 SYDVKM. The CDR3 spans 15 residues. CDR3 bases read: TGTGCCAGCAGTTTGCCTACCACAGGGAACACTGAA. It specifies CASSLPTTGNTE. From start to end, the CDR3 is CASSLPTTGNTEAFF.

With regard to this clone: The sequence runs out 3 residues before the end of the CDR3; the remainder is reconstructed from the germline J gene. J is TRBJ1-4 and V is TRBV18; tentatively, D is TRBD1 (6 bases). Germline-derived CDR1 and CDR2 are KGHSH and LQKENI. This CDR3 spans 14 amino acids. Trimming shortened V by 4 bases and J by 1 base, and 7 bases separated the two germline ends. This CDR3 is CASSQQGTNEKLFF. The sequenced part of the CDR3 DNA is TGTGCCAGCTCACAACAGGGAACTAATGAAAAA.

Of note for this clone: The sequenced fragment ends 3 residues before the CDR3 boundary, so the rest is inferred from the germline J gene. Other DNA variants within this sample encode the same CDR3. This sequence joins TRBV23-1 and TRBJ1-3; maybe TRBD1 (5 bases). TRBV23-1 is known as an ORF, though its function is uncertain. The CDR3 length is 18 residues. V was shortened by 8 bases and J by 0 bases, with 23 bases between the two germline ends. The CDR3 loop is CASFFGGGRALSGNTIYF. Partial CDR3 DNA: TGCGCCAGCTTCTTCGGCGGGGGAAGGGCCCTCTCTGGAAACACC.

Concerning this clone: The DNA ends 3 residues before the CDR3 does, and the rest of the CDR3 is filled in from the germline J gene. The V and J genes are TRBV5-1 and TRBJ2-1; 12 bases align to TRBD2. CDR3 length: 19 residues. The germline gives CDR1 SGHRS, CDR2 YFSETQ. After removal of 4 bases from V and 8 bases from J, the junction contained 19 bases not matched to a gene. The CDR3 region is CASSPQLRVASGGADEQFF. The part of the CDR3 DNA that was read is TGCGCCAGCAGCCCCCAGTTGAGGGTCGCTAGCGGGGGGGCCGATGAG. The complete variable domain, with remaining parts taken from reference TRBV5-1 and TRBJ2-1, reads KAGVTQTPRYLIKTRGQQVTLSCSPISGHRSVSWYQQTPGQGLQFLFEYFSETQRNKGNFPGRFSGRQFSNSRSEMNVSTLELGDSALYLCASSPQLRVASGGADEQFFGPGTRLTVL.

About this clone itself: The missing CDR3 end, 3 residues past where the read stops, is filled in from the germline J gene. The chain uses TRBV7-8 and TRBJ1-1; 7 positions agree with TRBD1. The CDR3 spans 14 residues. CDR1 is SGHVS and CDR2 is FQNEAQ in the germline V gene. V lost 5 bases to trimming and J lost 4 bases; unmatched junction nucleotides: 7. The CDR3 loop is CASSQQGSGTEAFF. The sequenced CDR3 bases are TGTGCCAGCAGCCAACAGGGGTCGGGCACTGAA.

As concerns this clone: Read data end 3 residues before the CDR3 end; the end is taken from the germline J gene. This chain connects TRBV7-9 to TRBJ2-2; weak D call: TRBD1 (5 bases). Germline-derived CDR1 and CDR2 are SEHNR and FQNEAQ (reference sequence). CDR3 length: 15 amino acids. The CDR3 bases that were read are TGTGCCAGCAGCTTTGCCAGGGATGGGCAATCACCG. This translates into CASSFARDGQSP. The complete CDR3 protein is CASSFARDGQSPLFF.

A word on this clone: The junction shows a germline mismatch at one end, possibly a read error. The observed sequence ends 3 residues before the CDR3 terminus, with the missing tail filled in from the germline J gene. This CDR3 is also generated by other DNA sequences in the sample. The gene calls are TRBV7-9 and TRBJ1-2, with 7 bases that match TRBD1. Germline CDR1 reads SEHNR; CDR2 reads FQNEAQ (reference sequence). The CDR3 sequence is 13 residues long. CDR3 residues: CASSPGTVGGYTF. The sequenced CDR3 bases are TGTGCTAGCAGTCCCGGGACAGTGGGTGGC.

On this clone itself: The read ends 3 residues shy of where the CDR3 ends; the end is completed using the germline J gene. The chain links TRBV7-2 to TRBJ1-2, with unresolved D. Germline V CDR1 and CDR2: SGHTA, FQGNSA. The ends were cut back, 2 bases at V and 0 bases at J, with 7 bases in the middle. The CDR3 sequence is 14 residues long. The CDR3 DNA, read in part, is TGTGCCAGCAGCTTAAACATCGCTAACTATGGC. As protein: CASSLNIANYG. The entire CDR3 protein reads CASSLNIANYGYTF.

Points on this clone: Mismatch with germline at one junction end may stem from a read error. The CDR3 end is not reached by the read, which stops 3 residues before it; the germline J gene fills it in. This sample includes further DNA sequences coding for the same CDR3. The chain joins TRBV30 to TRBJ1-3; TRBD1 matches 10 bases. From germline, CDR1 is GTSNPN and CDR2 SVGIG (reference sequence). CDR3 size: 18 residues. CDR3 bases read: TGTGCCTGGAGTCCCAGATCCGGGACAGGGGATTCTGGAAACACA. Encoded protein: CAWSPRSGTGDSGNT. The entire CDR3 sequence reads CAWSPRSGTGDSGNTIYF.

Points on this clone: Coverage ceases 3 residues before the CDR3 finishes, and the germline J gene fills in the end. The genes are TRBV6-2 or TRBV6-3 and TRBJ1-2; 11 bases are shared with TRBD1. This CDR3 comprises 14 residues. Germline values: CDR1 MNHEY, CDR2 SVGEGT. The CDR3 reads CASSYGQGARDYTF. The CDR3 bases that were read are TGTGCCAGCAGTTACGGACAGGGGGCGAGGGAC.

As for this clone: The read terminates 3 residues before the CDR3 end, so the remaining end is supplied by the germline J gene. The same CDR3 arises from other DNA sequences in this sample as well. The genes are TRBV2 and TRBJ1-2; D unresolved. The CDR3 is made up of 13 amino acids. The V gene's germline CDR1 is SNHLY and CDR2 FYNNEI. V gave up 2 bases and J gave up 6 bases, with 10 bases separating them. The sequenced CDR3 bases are TGTGCCAGCAGTGAAAGGGCGCGGGATGGC. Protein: CASSERARDG. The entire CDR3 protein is CASSERARDGYTF.

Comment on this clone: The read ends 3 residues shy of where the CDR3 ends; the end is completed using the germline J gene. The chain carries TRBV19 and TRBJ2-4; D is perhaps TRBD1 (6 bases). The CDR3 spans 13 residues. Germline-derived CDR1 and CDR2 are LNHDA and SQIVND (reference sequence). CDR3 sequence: CASGQTFNQPQYF. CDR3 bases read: TGTGCCAGTGGACAGACTTTCAATCAGCCT.

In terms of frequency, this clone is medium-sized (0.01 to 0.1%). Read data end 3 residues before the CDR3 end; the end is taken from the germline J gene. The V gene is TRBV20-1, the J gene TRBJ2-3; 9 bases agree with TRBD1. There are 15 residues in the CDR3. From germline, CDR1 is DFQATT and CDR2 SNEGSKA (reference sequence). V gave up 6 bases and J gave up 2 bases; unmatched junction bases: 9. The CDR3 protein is CSATTGGGPTDTQYF. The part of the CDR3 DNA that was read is TGCAGTGCAACGACAGGGGGAGGCCCCACAGATACG.

The part of the CDR3 DNA that was read is TGTGCCTGGAGGGGGACGGACTATAATTCACCA. It yields the protein CAWRGTDYNSP. The full CDR3 protein reads CAWRGTDYNSPLFF. The chain joins TRBV30 to TRBJ1-4; D perhaps matches TRBD1 (5 bases). The read ends 3 residues before the CDR3 terminus; that terminus is restored from the germline J gene. CDR1 is GTSNPN, CDR2 SVGIG, per germline (reference sequence). There are 14 residues in the CDR3.

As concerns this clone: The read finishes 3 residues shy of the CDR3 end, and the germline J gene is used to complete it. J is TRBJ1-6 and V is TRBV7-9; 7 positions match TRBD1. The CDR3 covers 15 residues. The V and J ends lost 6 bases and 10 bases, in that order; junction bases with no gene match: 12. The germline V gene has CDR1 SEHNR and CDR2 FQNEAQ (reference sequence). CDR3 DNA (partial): TGTGCCAGCAGTGAGACAGGGACGGACAGGTCACCC. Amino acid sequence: CASSETGTDRSP. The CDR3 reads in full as CASSETGTDRSPLHF.

The CDR3 sequence is CASSFSQGAGYTF. Incomplete CDR3 DNA: TGTGCCAGCAGTTTTTCACAGGGGGCCGGC. The rearrangement joins TRBV28 to TRBJ1-2; TRBD1 agrees at 9 bases. The missing CDR3 end, 3 residues past where the read stops, is filled in from the germline J gene. Germline lookup yields CDR1 MDHEN and CDR2 SYDVKM. The CDR3 is made up of 13 amino acids.

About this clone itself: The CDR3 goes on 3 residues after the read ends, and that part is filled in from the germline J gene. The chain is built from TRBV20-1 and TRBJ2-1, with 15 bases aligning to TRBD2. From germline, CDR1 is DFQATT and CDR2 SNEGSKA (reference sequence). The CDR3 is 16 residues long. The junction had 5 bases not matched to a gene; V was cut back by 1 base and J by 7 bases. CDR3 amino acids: CSARAGLAGGLNEQFF. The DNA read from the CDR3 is TGCAGTGCTAGAGCCGGACTAGCGGGGGGGCTAAATGAG.

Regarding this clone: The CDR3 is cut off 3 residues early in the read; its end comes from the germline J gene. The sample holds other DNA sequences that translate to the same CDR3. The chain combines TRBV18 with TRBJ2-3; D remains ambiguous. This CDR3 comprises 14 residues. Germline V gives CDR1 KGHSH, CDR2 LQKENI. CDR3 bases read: TGTGCCAGCTCCCCAGGTCCGGGTAAGGAGACG. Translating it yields CASSPGPGKET. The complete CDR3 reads CASSPGPGKETQYF.

CDR3 residues: CASSLNLPSYEQYF. The covered CDR3 bases are TGTGCCAGCAGCTTAAACCTACCCTCCTACGAG. The chain joins TRBV7-9 to TRBJ2-7; the D is unclear. With the read ending 3 residues before the CDR3 end, the germline J gene is used to fill in that end. The CDR3 sequence is 14 residues long. CDR1 SEHNR and CDR2 FQNEAQ come from the germline V gene (reference sequence). Trimming took 2 bases from V and 0 from J, leaving 8 bases between them.

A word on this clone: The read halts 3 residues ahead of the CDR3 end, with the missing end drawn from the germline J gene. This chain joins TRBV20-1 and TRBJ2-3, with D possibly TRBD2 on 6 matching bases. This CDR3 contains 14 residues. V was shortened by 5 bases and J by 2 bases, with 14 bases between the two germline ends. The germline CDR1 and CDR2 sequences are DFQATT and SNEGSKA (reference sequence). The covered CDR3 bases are TGCAGTGCTGGGTCCGGGGGACTCACAGATACG. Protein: CSAGSGGLTDT. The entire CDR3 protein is CSAGSGGLTDTQYF.